The rows below give T cell receptor beta chains drawn from one sample of a study of shared clonotypes between healthy human individuals. Repertoires were generated with immunoSEQ multiplex PCR, while TCRdb's copy carries only in-frame clones and drops some. The repertoire holds over a million clones, with 78% as singletons. Specimen: memory CD4+ T cells from PBMCs. The origin of the receptors is a man aged 18 to 30 in good health. Some clones in this sample may be carry-over from other donors' samples. Each CDR3 is given with its conserved first and last residue. Fields, in order: V gene, clone size, J gene, CDR3 protein. Clone size appears in some rows only: once, few, many, or a class for an expanded clone.

V: TRBV7-9; size: NA; J: TRBJ2-2; CDR3: CASSLDSNTGELFF
V: TRBV18; size: NA; J: TRBJ1-1; CDR3: CASSQAENTEAFF
V: TRBV7-9; size: NA; J: TRBJ1-1; CDR3: CASSLFGDTEAFF
V: TRBV4-2; size: NA; J: TRBJ1-1; CDR3: CASSLSSGGRTEAFF
V: TRBV28; size: NA; J: TRBJ2-4; CDR3: CASSTLAGAKNIQYF
V: TRBV2; size: few; J: TRBJ1-1; CDR3: CASSLGFHTEAFF
V: TRBV27; size: NA; J: TRBJ2-1; CDR3: CASSLYRDRPYNEQFF
V: TRBV28; size: NA; J: TRBJ2-7; CDR3: CASSLPLSVRKSTYEQYF
V: TRBV2; size: NA; J: TRBJ2-7; CDR3: CASHPAGTVSYEQYF
V: TRBV29-1; size: NA; J: TRBJ2-5; CDR3: CSVDELAGRSQETQYF
V: TRBV28; size: NA; J: TRBJ1-3; CDR3: CASSLGAAFSGNTIYF
V: TRBV10-1; size: once; J: TRBJ2-7; CDR3: CASSDSRRGFITYEQYF
V: TRBV28; size: NA; J: TRBJ1-5; CDR3: CASSFTAASTGRINQPQHF
V: TRBV5-1; size: NA; J: TRBJ1-6; CDR3: CASSSAAGLYDSPLHF
V: TRBV6-5; size: NA; J: TRBJ2-7; CDR3: CASRSTGGSYEQYF
V: TRBV11-2; size: few; J: TRBJ2-7; CDR3: CASSSAREQYF
V: TRBV7-3; size: NA; J: TRBJ2-1; CDR3: CASSSGTSGSEQFF
V: TRBV30; size: few; J: TRBJ1-1; CDR3: CAWEYGNEAFF
V: TRBV30; size: NA; J: TRBJ2-1; CDR3: CAWIPVPRSYEQFF
V: TRBV18; size: NA; J: TRBJ2-1; CDR3: CASSPRKTEQFF
V: TRBV7-2; size: NA; J: TRBJ1-2; CDR3: CASSLSGIQGNYGYTF
V: TRBV6-1; size: NA; J: TRBJ1-5; CDR3: CASSEDGGWNQPQHF
V: TRBV11-2; size: NA; J: TRBJ1-2; CDR3: CASSWTGGASYGYTF
V: TRBV27; size: NA; J: TRBJ2-7; CDR3: CASSPGTGYNYEQYF
V: TRBV5-1; size: NA; J: TRBJ2-1; CDR3: CASSIDSGDHNEQFF
V: TRBV7-6; size: NA; J: TRBJ2-7; CDR3: CASSLAPPDRSNYEQYF
V: TRBV7-2; size: NA; J: TRBJ1-3; CDR3: CASSLTGDGYSGNTIYF
V: TRBV6-5; size: NA; J: TRBJ1-5; CDR3: CASSFRDRDQPQHF
V: TRBV28; size: NA; J: TRBJ1-4; CDR3: CASTNGEKLFF
V: TRBV5-1; size: NA; J: TRBJ2-5; CDR3: CASRTQEQETQYF
V: TRBV28; size: few; J: TRBJ1-1; CDR3: CASSSPTGSHTEAFF
V: TRBV2; size: NA; J: TRBJ1-2; CDR3: CATHYGGQGPYGYTF
V: TRBV4-2; size: NA; J: TRBJ1-1; CDR3: CASSQPGLSNTEAFF
V: TRBV5-6; size: many; J: TRBJ2-7; CDR3: CASSRASYEQYF
V: TRBV11-1; size: NA; J: TRBJ2-2; CDR3: CASRNPAAGELFF
V: TRBV30; size: NA; J: TRBJ2-7; CDR3: CAWRLAPIYEQYF
V: TRBV2; size: NA; J: TRBJ1-4; CDR3: CASSSRDRGNEKLFF
V: TRBV19; size: NA; J: TRBJ1-2; CDR3: CASSPYGTNYGYTF
V: TRBV18; size: NA; J: TRBJ2-3; CDR3: CASSTTGERTDTQYF
V: TRBV9; size: NA; J: TRBJ2-3; CDR3: CASSGGTAVDTQYF
V: TRBV15; size: NA; J: TRBJ2-1; CDR3: CATSTRGQNEQFF
V: TRBV18; size: NA; J: TRBJ1-4; CDR3: CASSPPSDEKLFF
V: TRBV6-6; size: NA; J: TRBJ2-7; CDR3: CASSYSAEQYF
V: TRBV4-3; size: NA; J: TRBJ1-5; CDR3: CASSLSYSNQPQHF
V: TRBV9; size: NA; J: TRBJ2-3; CDR3: CASSPRTSLRTDTQYF
V: TRBV5-1; size: NA; J: TRBJ2-1; CDR3: CASSPTPTNEQFF
V: TRBV6-5; size: NA; J: TRBJ1-5; CDR3: CASSRGTGWNQPQHF
V: TRBV6-4; size: few; J: TRBJ2-1; CDR3: CASSDPGTRYNEQFF
V: TRBV7-8; size: NA; J: TRBJ1-2; CDR3: CASSLGFGTELYGYTF
V: TRBV9; size: NA; J: TRBJ2-5; CDR3: CASSVGSGSVETQYF
V: TRBV5-4; size: NA; J: TRBJ1-2; CDR3: CASSPRQGSRGYTF
V: TRBV7-9; size: NA; J: TRBJ2-3; CDR3: CASSLDRGVTDTQYF
V: TRBV6-1; size: NA; J: TRBJ2-3; CDR3: CASSEGGAGTDTQYF